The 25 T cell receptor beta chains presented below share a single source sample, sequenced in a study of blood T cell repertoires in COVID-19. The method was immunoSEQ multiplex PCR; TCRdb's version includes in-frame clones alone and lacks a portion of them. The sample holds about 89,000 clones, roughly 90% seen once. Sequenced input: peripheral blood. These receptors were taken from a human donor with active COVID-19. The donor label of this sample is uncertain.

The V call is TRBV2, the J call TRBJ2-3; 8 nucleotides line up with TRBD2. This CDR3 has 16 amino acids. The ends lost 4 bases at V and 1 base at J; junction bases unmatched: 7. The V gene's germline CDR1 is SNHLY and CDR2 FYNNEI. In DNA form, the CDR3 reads TGTGCCAGCAGTGGGGGAGCGGGGGCCGGCACAGATACGCAGTATTTT. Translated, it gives CASSGGAGAGTDTQYF.

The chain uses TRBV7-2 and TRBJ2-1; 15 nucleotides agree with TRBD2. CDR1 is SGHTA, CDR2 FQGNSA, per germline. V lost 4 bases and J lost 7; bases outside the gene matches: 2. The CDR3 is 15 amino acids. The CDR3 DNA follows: TGTGCCAGCAGCTCTGGGACTAGCGGGGGGAATGAGCAGTTCTTC. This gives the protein CASSSGTSGGNEQFF.

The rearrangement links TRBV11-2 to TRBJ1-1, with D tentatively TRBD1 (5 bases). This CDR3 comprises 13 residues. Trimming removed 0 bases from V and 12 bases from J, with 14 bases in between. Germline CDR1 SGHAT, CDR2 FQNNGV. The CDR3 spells CASSLDGRGWTFF. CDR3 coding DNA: TGTGCCAGCAGCTTAGACGGTCGGGGGTGGACTTTCTTT.

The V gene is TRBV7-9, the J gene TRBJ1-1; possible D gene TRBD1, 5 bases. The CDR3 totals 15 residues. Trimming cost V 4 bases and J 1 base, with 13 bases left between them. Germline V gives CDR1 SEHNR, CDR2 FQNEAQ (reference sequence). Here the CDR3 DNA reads TGTGCCAGCAGCTCCATACAGGCCAGGAACACTGAAGCTTTCTTT. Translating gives CASSSIQARNTEAFF.

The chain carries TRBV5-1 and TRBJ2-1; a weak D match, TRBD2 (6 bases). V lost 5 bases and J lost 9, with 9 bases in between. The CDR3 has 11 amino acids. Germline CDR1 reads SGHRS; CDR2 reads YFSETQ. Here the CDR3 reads CASRQTSEQFF. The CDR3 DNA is TGCGCCAGCAGACAGACTAGTGAGCAGTTCTTC.

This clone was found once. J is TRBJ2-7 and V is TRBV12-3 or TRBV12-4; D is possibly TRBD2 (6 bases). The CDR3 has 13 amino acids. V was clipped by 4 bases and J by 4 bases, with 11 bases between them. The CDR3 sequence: CASSSGLFYEQYF. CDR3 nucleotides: TGTGCCAGCAGTTCGGGACTTTTTTACGAGCAGTACTTC.

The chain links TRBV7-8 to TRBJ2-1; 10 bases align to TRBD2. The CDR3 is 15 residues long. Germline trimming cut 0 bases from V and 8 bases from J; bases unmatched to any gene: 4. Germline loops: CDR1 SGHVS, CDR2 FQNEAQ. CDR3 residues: CASSLASGGAHEQFF. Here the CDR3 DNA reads TGTGCCAGCAGCTTAGCAAGCGGGGGGGCCCATGAGCAGTTCTTC.

The CDR3 coding sequence is TGTGCCAGCAGTGACCGAACGGACAGGGAAGTCCAACAGCATTTT. It codes for CASSDRTDREVQQHF. This chain links TRBV6-1 with TRBJ1-5; 8 bases line up with TRBD1. This CDR3 comprises 15 residues. With 3 bases clipped from V and 13 bases from J, the junction kept 14 bases outside the gene matches. CDR1 is MNHNS, CDR2 SASEGT, per germline.

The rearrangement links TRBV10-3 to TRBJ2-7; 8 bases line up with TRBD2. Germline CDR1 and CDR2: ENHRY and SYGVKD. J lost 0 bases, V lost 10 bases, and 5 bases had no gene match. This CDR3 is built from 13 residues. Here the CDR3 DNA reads TGTGCCACAAGGGGGACTAGCTCCTACGAGCAGTACTTC. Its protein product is CATRGTSSYEQYF.

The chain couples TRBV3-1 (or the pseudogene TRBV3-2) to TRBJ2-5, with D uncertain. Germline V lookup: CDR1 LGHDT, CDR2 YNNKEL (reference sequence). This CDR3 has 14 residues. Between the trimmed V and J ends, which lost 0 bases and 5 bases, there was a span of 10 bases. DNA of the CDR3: TGTGCCAGCAGCCAAGATGCGGCCGGGGAGACCCAGTACTTC. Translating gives CASSQDAAGETQYF.

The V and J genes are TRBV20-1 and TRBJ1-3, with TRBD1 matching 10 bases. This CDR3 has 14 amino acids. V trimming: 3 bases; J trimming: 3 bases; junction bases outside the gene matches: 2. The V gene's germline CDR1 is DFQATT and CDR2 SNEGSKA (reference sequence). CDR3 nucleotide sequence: TGCAGTGCTAGTTGGACAGGGGGTGGAAACACCATATATTTT. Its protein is CSASWTGGGNTIYF.

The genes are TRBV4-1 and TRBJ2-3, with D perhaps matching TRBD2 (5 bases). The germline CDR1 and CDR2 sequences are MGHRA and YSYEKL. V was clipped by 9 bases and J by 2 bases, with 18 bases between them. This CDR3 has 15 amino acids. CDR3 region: CASQPEAFYTDTQYF. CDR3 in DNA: TGCGCCAGTCAACCGGAGGCCTTTTACACAGATACGCAGTATTTT.

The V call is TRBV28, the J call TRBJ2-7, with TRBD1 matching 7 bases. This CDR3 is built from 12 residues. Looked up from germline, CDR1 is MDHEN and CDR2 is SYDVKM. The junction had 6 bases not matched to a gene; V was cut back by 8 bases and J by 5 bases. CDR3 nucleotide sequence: TGTGCCAGCCGAACAGGGGCCAACGAGCAGTACTTC. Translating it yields CASRTGANEQYF. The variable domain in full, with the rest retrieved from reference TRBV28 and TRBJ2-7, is DVKVTQSSRYLVKRTGEKVFLECVQDMDHENMFWYRQDPGLGLRLIYFSYDVKMKEKGDIPEGYSVSREKKERFSLILESASTNQTSMYLCASRTGANEQYFGPGTRLTVT.

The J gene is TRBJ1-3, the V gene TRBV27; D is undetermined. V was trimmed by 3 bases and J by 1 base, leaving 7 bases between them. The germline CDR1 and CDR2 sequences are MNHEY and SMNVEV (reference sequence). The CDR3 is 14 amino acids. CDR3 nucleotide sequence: TGTGCCAGCAGTTTCCGTCCTTCTGGAAACACCATATATTTT. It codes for CASSFRPSGNTIYF.

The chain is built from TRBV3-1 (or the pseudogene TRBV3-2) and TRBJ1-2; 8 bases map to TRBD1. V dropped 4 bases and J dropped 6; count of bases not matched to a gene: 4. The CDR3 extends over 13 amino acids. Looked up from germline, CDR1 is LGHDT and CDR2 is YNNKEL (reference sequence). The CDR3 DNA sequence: TGTGCCAGCAGCCTGACAGGGGCGAATGGCTACACCTTC. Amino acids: CASSLTGANGYTF.

CDR3 coding DNA: TGCGCCAGCAGCTTAGCGGGGGTGAACACAGATACGCAGTATTTT. It specifies CASSLAGVNTDTQYF. The rearrangement joins TRBV5-1 to TRBJ2-3; 8 nucleotides line up with TRBD2. CDR1 SGHRS and CDR2 YFSETQ come from the germline V gene. The junction had 4 bases not matched to a gene; V was cut back by 2 bases and J by 2 bases. The CDR3 sequence is 15 residues long. Using reference TRBV5-1 and TRBJ2-3 for the parts outside the CDR3, the full variable domain is KAGVTQTPRYLIKTRGQQVTLSCSPISGHRSVSWYQQTPGQGLQFLFEYFSETQRNKGNFPGRFSGRQFSNSRSEMNVSTLELGDSALYLCASSLAGVNTDTQYFGPGTRLTVL.

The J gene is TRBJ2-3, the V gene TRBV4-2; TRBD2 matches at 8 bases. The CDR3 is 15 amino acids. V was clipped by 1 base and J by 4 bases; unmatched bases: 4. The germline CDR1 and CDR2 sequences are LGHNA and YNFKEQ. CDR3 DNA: TGTGCCAGCAGCCAAGTGGCGGGGGGACCAGATACGCAGTATTTT. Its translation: CASSQVAGGPDTQYF.

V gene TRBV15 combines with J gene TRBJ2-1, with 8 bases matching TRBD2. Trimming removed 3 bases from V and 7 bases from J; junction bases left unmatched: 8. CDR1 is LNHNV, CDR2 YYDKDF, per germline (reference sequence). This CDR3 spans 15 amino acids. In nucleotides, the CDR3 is TGTGCCACCAGCAGGTCCGGGGGGGCGCGGAATGAGCAGTTCTTC. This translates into CATSRSGGARNEQFF.

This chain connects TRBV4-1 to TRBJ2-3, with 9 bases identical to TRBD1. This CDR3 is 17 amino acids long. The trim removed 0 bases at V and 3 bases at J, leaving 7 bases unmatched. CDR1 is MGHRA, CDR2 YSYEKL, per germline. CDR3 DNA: TGCGCCAGCAGCCAAGACCCGGGACAGGGTGGTACAGATACGCAGTATTTT. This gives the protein CASSQDPGQGGTDTQYF.

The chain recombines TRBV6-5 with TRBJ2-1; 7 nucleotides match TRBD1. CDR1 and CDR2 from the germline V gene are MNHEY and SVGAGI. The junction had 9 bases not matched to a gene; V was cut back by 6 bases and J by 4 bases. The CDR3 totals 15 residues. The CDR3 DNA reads TGTGCCAGCAGCCGACAGGGTGGGGATTACAATGAGCAGTTCTTC. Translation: CASSRQGGDYNEQFF.

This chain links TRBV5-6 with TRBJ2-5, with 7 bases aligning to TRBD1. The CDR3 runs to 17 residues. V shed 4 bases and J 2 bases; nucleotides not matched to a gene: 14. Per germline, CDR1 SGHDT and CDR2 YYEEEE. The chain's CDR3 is CASSLGNRGLGQETQYF. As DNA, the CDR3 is TGTGCCAGCAGCCTGGGGAATAGGGGGCTTGGGCAAGAGACCCAGTACTTC.

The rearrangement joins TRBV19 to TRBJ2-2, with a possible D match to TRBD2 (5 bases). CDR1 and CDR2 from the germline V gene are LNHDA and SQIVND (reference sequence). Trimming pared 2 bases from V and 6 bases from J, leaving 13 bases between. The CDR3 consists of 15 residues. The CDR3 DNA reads TGTGCCAGTAGTATAAAGGGAGAGACGGCCGGGGAGCTGTTTTTT. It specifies CASSIKGETAGELFF.

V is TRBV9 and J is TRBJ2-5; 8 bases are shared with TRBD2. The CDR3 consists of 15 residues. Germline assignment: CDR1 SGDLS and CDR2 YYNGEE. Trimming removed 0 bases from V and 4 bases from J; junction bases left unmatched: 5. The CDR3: CASSVAGGLPETQYF. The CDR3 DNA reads TGTGCCAGCAGCGTAGCGGGGGGGCTCCCAGAGACCCAGTACTTC.

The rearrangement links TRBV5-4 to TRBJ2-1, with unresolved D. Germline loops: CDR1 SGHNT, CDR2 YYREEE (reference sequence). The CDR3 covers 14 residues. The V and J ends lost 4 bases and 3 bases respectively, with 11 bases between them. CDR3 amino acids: CASSPPGYYNEQFF. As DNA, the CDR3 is TGTGCCAGCAGCCCACCCGGGTACTACAATGAGCAGTTCTTC.

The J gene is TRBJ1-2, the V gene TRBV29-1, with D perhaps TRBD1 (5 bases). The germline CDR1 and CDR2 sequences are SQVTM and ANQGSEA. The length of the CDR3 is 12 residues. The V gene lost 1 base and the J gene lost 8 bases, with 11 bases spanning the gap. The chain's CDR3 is CSVEGQYKGYTF. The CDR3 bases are TGCAGCGTTGAAGGACAGTACAAAGGCTACACCTTC.